The 11 T cell receptor beta chains given below trace back to one sample, sequenced in a study of blood T cells in healthy people across ages. A second PCR of 7 to 11 cycles used a sample-barcoded 5' primer and a J-beta primer mix. In TCRdb, the 5' RACE reads were re-called with MiXCR into one record per CDR3 protein. The table has hundreds of thousands of distinct CDR3 sequences, more than 20% seen once. The sample was blood. The receptor set was obtained from a man between 65 and 79 years old in good health.

The V call is TRBV24-1, the J call TRBJ2-2, with unresolved D. CDR3 size: 14 residues. V lost 1 base, J lost 6 bases, and 8 bases lay in between. Germline values: CDR1 KGHDR, CDR2 SFDVKD. CDR3 amino acids: CATSDLGGAGELFF. For the CDR3, the DNA is TGTGCCACCAGTGATTTAGGTGGGGCCGGGGAGCTGTTTTTT.

Turning to this clonotype: At one boundary the junction diverges from the germline segment, which might be a read error. CDR3 DNA: TGTGCCAGCAGCTTAGATGAACTAGCGGGGTTGCACTTC. Protein product: CASSLDELAGLHF. V and J are TRBV11-2 and TRBJ2-7, with TRBD2 identical over 10 bases. The CDR3 has 13 residues. In germline, CDR1 is SGHAT, CDR2 FQNNGV.

V usage is TRBV27 and J usage is TRBJ2-1; 13 bases align to TRBD2. Looked up from germline, CDR1 is MNHEY and CDR2 is SMNVEV (reference sequence). The ends lost 2 bases at V and 6 bases at J; junction bases unmatched: 13. The CDR3 has 19 amino acids. For the CDR3, the DNA is TGTGCCAGCAGTTTAGTGGGACTAGCGGGGATGGGAGCCCTCAATGAGCAGTTCTTC. This translates into CASSLVGLAGMGALNEQFF.

In this sample, this clonotype turned up a few times. This rearrangement joins TRBV9 to TRBJ1-2, with D unresolved. The germline gives CDR1 SGDLS, CDR2 YYNGEE. Trimming left V 3 bases short and J 5 bases short, with 14 bases between. The CDR3 has 14 amino acids. CDR3 sequence (DNA): TGTGCCAGCAGCGAGGGAGACACGGTTTATGGCTACACCTTC. It yields the protein CASSEGDTVYGYTF.

This chain connects TRBV6-2 or TRBV6-3 to TRBJ2-5; unclear D gene. CDR3 length: 13 amino acids. Per germline, CDR1 MNHEY and CDR2 SVGEGT. The V end lost 7 bases, the J end lost 1 base, and 10 bases lay between the germline ends. The CDR3 DNA follows: TGTGCCAGCACCCCCCACTCCCAAGAGACCCAGTACTTC. This gives the protein CASTPHSQETQYF.

This clonotype was counted a few times. J is TRBJ2-3 and V is TRBV6-6, with no clear D. Near its end, the DNA agrees better with TRBJ1-5, so the J call may be wrong. Looked up from germline, CDR1 is MNHNY and CDR2 is SVGAGI (reference sequence). CDR3 size: 15 residues. The CDR3 DNA follows: TGTGCCAGCAGTTACACGGCTCCTAGCACAGATACGCAGCATTTT. Encoded protein: CASSYTAPSTDTQHF.

This sequence joins TRBV5-1 and TRBJ2-5; 15 nucleotides align to TRBD2. The end of the DNA fits TRBJ2-1 better, so the J call may be wrong. The germline V gene has CDR1 SGHRS and CDR2 YFSETQ. The CDR3 covers 18 residues. The CDR3 bases are TGCGCCAGCAGCTTGCCGGGACTAGCGGGAGGTCATAGGAATGAGCAGTTCTTC. Amino acid sequence: CASSLPGLAGGHRNEQFF.

This clonotype appeared many times. The CDR3 protein is CASSQGVNEQFF. CDR3 nucleotide sequence: TGTGCCAGCAGTCAGGGCGTCAATGAGCAGTTCTTC. This chain joins TRBV7-9 and TRBJ2-1, with a tentative D call TRBD1 (5 bases). Germline V gene lookup returns CDR1 SEHNR and CDR2 FQNEAQ (reference sequence). V dropped 6 bases and J dropped 6 bases, with 9 bases sitting between them. This CDR3 contains 12 residues.

This clonotype has more than one count but fewer than ten. The J gene is TRBJ1-1, the V gene TRBV29-1, with 8 bases identical to TRBD1. Trimming at V came to 3 bases and at J to 4 bases, leaving 4 bases not matched to a gene. Looked up from germline, CDR1 is SQVTM and CDR2 is ANQGSEA. CDR3 length: 13 amino acids. This CDR3 reads CSVDDRGPTEAFF. Written as DNA, the CDR3 is TGCAGCGTTGACGACAGGGGCCCCACTGAAGCTTTCTTT.

This clonotype was observed a few times. V gene TRBV7-8 combines with J gene TRBJ2-1, with 9 bases matching TRBD2. CDR3 length: 15 amino acids. V dropped 6 bases and J dropped 6; count of bases not matched to a gene: 9. Looked up from germline, CDR1 is SGHVS and CDR2 is FQNEAQ. The DNA for the CDR3 is TGTGCCAGCAGGAGATTAGCGGGAGAGGGCAATGAGCAGTTCTTC. The encoded protein is CASRRLAGEGNEQFF.

This clonotype has a count of ten or more. The CDR3 DNA reads TGCAGTGCTAGTTCGAGCGGTCCCTCCTACGAGCAGTACTTC. Its translation is CSASSSGPSYEQYF. The J gene is TRBJ2-7, the V gene TRBV20-1, with a weak D call TRBD2 (5 bases). The CDR3 length is 14 residues. V gave up 3 bases and J gave up 0 bases, with 12 bases separating them. The germline V gene encodes CDR1 DFQATT and CDR2 SNEGSKA (reference sequence).